Shown below are 6 T cell receptor beta chains from a single sample sequenced in a study of T cell repertoires in cytomegalovirus infection. TCRdb re-called the reads with MiXCR, one entry per CDR3 protein. The repertoire holds 400,000 to 600,000 distinct CDR3 sequences, with under 55% as singletons. Antigen specificity for these receptors is unknown. The sample consisted of cultured PBMCs, taken from culture after CMV antigen stimulation. The receptor set was obtained from a human donor in good health (CMV status not recorded). Some clones in this sample may be carry-over from other donors' samples.

This chain joins TRBV19 and TRBJ2-7; 9 positions agree with TRBD2. The CDR3 has 15 amino acids. Looked up from germline, CDR1 is LNHDA and CDR2 is SQIVND (reference sequence). Losses at the gene ends were 4 bases for V and 2 bases for J; bases not matched to a gene: 6. The CDR3 sequence: CASSTRLADPYEQYF. The CDR3 region has the DNA TGTGCCAGTAGTACCCGACTAGCGGACCCCTACGAGCAGTACTTC.

This chain links TRBV6-2 or TRBV6-3 with TRBJ2-1; 7 nucleotides align to TRBD1. There are 11 residues in the CDR3. The germline V gene has CDR1 MNHEY and CDR2 SVGEGT. Germline trimming cut 5 bases from V and 16 bases from J; bases unmatched to any gene: 8. CDR3 sequence reads: CASSKSGQSFF. The CDR3 coding sequence is TGTGCCAGCAGTAAATCGGGACAGAGCTTCTTC.

The chain links TRBV19 to TRBJ1-5, with 7 bases that match TRBD1. The J segment lost 1 base and the V segment lost 5 bases, leaving 8 bases of the junction unmatched. CDR3 size: 16 residues. Germline CDR1 LNHDA, CDR2 SQIVND (reference sequence). The CDR3 sequence: CASSPRTGVSNQPQHF. CDR3 coding DNA: TGTGCCAGTAGTCCTCGGACAGGCGTCAGCAATCAGCCCCAGCATTTT. The entire variable domain, with the rest obtained from reference TRBV19 and TRBJ1-5, is as follows: DGGITQSPKYLFRKEGQNVTLSCEQNLNHDAMYWYRQDPGQGLRLIYYSQIVNDFQKGDIAEGYSVSREKKESFPLTVTSAQKNPTAFYLCASSPRTGVSNQPQHFGDGTRLSIL.

The CDR3 coding sequence is TGCGCCAGCAGCCAAGATGGGAACGGTGCCTACGAGCAGTACTTC. It specifies CASSQDGNGAYEQYF. The rearrangement joins TRBV4-1 to TRBJ2-7, with no clear D. Per the germline V gene, CDR1 is MGHRA and CDR2 is YSYEKL. V gave up 0 bases and J gave up 2 bases, with 11 bases separating them. The CDR3 runs to 15 residues.

The genes are TRBV12-3 or TRBV12-4 and TRBJ1-3; D not resolved. This CDR3 contains 14 residues. Trimming took 5 bases from V and 9 from J, leaving 17 bases between them. This CDR3 is CASSTGNRASTIYF. DNA for the CDR3: TGTGCCAGCAGTACCGGGAACCGGGCGAGCACCATATATTTT.

This sequence joins TRBV7-2 and TRBJ2-5; D possibly matches TRBD1 or TRBD2 (5 bases each). The CDR3 is made up of 14 amino acids. Germline-derived CDR1 and CDR2 are SGHTA and FQGNSA. The V end lost 3 bases, the J end lost 5 bases, and 13 bases lay between the germline ends. As DNA, the CDR3 is TGTGCCAGCAGCTTTTCATCAGGGAGTGAGACCCAGTACTTC. Its translation: CASSFSSGSETQYF.